This T cell receptor beta chain is drawn from a study of vaccination effects on CD4 cells after COVID-19. Trimming removed 2 bases from V and 4 bases from J; junction bases left unmatched: 6. CDR1 and CDR2 from the germline V gene are MNHNS and SASEGT. This CDR3 has 15 amino acids. A word on this clone: Its antigen is currently unknown.

Antigen-specific CD4+ T cells were first expanded with viral peptide pools by the ViraFEST assay and only then sequenced. Having been cultured for less than 13 days, the cells underwent CD4+ T cell isolation. A PCR test confirmed that the person had SARS-CoV-2 infection between March and December 2020. Stimulation with an HIV-1 Nef peptide pool defined the negative control culture. Sequencing used immunoSEQ multiplex PCR; TCRdb keeps in-frame clones, though not all of them. In the table there are around 75,000 clones, 65% to 85% of which are singletons. Sequencing was performed on CD4+ T cells from PBMCs cultured with HIV peptides, taken before COVID-19 vaccination. Stated subset: HIV-1 Nef peptide pool negative control/reference culture. The chain joins TRBV6-1 to TRBJ1-2, with 8 bases that match TRBD1. The TCR comes from a human donor who had a prior SARS-CoV-2 infection. The CDR3 here is CASSERQGATYGYTF. As DNA, the CDR3 is TGTGCCAGCAGTGAACGGCAGGGGGCGACCTATGGCTACACCTTC.